The 5 T cell receptor beta chains below come from one sample, sequenced in a study of post-analysis software for immune sequencing data. TCR beta libraries were prepared from cDNA with unique molecular identifiers. One entry per CDR3 protein results from TCRdb running MiXCR on the PCR reads. The data hold some 260,000 distinct CDR3 sequences, with 35% to 40% observed a single time. For these TCRs, the target antigens are not known. General study results and limits: Elevated frequency relative to controls characterized roughly 5 TRBV segments in patients, TRBV5-6, TRBV5-1 and TRBV20-1 among them.

Input material: blood. Receptor source: a girl aged 5-17 years with multiple sclerosis.

This clonotype appeared many times. The chain links TRBV18 to TRBJ2-3, with 8 bases lining up with TRBD2. The CDR3 is made up of 15 amino acids. From germline, CDR1 is KGHSH and CDR2 LQKENI. J was trimmed by 9 bases and V by 3 bases; bases with no gene match: 11. The CDR3 loop is CASSPTYSGEKTQYF. Written as DNA, the CDR3 is TGTGCCAGCTCACCGACCTATAGCGGGGAGAAGACGCAGTATTTT.

This clonotype has only one observation. The chain links TRBV7-9 to TRBJ2-5; 8 bases agree with TRBD1. With the DNA end fitting TRBJ2-7 better, the J assignment may be wrong. This CDR3 contains 15 residues. The germline CDR1 and CDR2 sequences are SEHNR and FQNEAQ (reference sequence). Written as DNA, the CDR3 is TGTGCCAGCAGCTCGCCCTCACAGGGGGACCACGAGCAGTACTTC. The encoded protein is CASSSPSQGDHEQYF.

This clonotype appeared many times. The genes are TRBV14 and TRBJ2-3, with 9 bases matching TRBD2. Trimming took 2 bases from V and 3 from J; bases not matched to a gene: 3. The CDR3 is made up of 15 amino acids. Germline V gene data show CDR1 as SGHDN and CDR2 as FVKESK. The CDR3 reads CASSQSLAGTDTQYF. CDR3 in DNA: TGTGCCAGCAGCCAAAGTCTAGCGGGAACAGATACGCAGTATTTT.

The chain carries TRBV4-2 and TRBJ2-6; 8 bases fit TRBD1. Germline trimming cut 1 base from V and 4 bases from J; bases unmatched to any gene: 9. The germline V gene has CDR1 LGHNA and CDR2 YNFKEQ. This CDR3 comprises 18 residues. The CDR3 region has the DNA TGTGCCAGCAGCCAAGTACGGACAGGGAGGAGCGGGGCCAACGTCCTGACTTTC. Protein sequence: CASSQVRTGRSGANVLTF.

Remarks on this clonotype: This may be a read error, as it is one base from a much larger clone. This chain connects TRBV5-1 to TRBJ2-5; D might be TRBD2 (5 bases). Per germline, CDR1 SGHRS and CDR2 YFSETQ. The V end was cut by 3 bases, the J end by 5 bases, with 17 bases between. The CDR3 covers 15 residues. DNA for the CDR3: TGCGCCAGCAGCTGGGAATCGCGGAGGACGGAGACCCAGTACTTC. The encoded protein is CASSWESRRTETQYF. The variable domain in full, completed from reference TRBV5-1 and TRBJ2-5, reads KAGVTQTPRYLIKTRGQQVTLSCSPISGHRSVSWYQQTPGQGLQFLFEYFSETQRNKGNFPGRFSGRQFSNSRSEMNVSTLELGDSALYLCASSWESRRTETQYFGPGTRLLVL.